This T cell receptor (beta chain) was obtained from a study of blood T cell repertoires in COVID-19. Study-level background: The cDNA or gDNA used as material had been derived from T cells, B-cell-depleted T cells, or PBMCs.

Method: immunoSEQ multiplex PCR; TCRdb's copy keeps in-frame clones and lacks some. The sample contains under 250,000 clones, approximately 88% of which appear only once. CDR3 length: 15 residues. V lost 3 bases and J 4 bases, leaving 13 bases between the germline ends. Per the germline V gene, CDR1 is SGHDN and CDR2 is FVKESK. The sample consisted of peripheral blood. This clonotype was obtained from a man aged 60 to 75 who had recovered from COVID-19. The V call is TRBV14, the J call TRBJ1-3, with a tentative D call TRBD1 (5 bases). CDR3 sequence reads: CASSQTSGPGNTIYF. For the CDR3, the DNA is TGTGCCAGCAGCCAGACATCAGGGCCGGGAAACACCATATATTTT. The full variable domain, rest sourced from reference TRBV14 and TRBJ1-3, is EAGVTQFPSHSVIEKGQTVTLRCDPISGHDNLYWYRRVMGKEIKFLLHFVKESKQDESGMPNNRFLAERTGGTYSTLKVQPAELEDSGVYFCASSQTSGPGNTIYFGEGSWLTVV.